The 21 T cell receptor beta chains listed next were all sequenced from one sample in a study of blood T cell repertoires in COVID-19. Profiled with immunoSEQ multiplex PCR; TCRdb holds only in-frame clones, not every one. The data show roughly 260,000 clones, about 89% seen once. The sample comprised peripheral blood. Every receptor here comes from a man between 35 and 55 years old who had recovered from COVID-19.

The V and J genes are TRBV11-1 and TRBJ2-3; the match to TRBD2 covers 7 bases. J was trimmed by 2 bases and V by 5 bases; bases with no gene match: 10. The CDR3 has 16 amino acids. Germline V CDR1 and CDR2: SGHAT, FQDESV (reference sequence). The CDR3 spells CASSEWLAGDTDTQYF. The DNA of the CDR3 is TGTGCCAGCAGCGAGTGGTTAGCGGGTGACACAGATACGCAGTATTTT.

This clone appeared a few times. CDR3 DNA sequence: TGTGCCAGCAGTGATAACAGGGTAGGAGATGGCTACACCTTC. Translation gives CASSDNRVGDGYTF. V gene TRBV28 combines with J gene TRBJ1-2; weak D call: TRBD1 (6 bases). Trimming stripped 5 bases from V and 6 bases from J, with 16 bases between. The germline V gene encodes CDR1 MDHEN and CDR2 SYDVKM. The CDR3 consists of 14 residues.

The chain has TRBV7-9 and TRBJ2-3; the match to TRBD2 covers 12 bases. Unmatched junction bases numbered 4, after V lost 4 bases and J lost 2 bases. Germline CDR1 SEHNR, CDR2 FQNEAQ (reference sequence). The CDR3 consists of 16 residues. The CDR3 loop is CASSWTSGVTTDTQYF. CDR3 DNA: TGTGCCAGCAGCTGGACTAGCGGGGTAACCACAGATACGCAGTATTTT.

In this sample, this clone turned up once. J is TRBJ2-1 and V is TRBV27; TRBD2 matches at 11 bases. The CDR3 contains 17 residues. J lost 7 bases, V lost 0 bases, and 8 bases had no gene match. Germline lookup yields CDR1 MNHEY and CDR2 SMNVEV (reference sequence). The CDR3 DNA sequence: TGTGCCAGCAGTTTATCGGGACTAGCGGCCCGGGTGAATGAGCAGTTCTTC. This encodes CASSLSGLAARVNEQFF.

This CDR3 is CASSSRDRGPPYEQYF. The CDR3 DNA is TGTGCCAGCAGCTCCCGGGACAGGGGTCCCCCCTACGAGCAGTACTTC. V is TRBV13 and J is TRBJ2-7; 10 bases fit TRBD1. Germline loops: CDR1 PRHDT, CDR2 FYEKMQ (reference sequence). The V gene end was trimmed by 4 bases and the J gene end by 2 bases; junction bases not matched to a gene: 8. CDR3 length: 16 amino acids.

The V call is TRBV19, the J call TRBJ2-3, with TRBD2 identical over 15 bases. V trimming: 9 bases; J trimming: 5 bases; junction bases outside the gene matches: 3. CDR1 and CDR2 (germline): LNHDA, SQIVND (reference sequence). The CDR3 is 14 residues long. CDR3 region: CASTGLAGGDTQYF. Written as DNA, the CDR3 is TGTGCCAGCACGGGACTAGCGGGAGGAGATACGCAGTATTTT.

J is TRBJ1-1 and V is TRBV7-9; 8 bases map to TRBD1. This CDR3 contains 15 residues. Germline V gives CDR1 SEHNR, CDR2 FQNEAQ (reference sequence). Losses at the gene ends were 6 bases for V and 1 base for J; bases not matched to a gene: 7. This CDR3 is CASRQYRGENTEAFF. Here the CDR3 DNA reads TGTGCCAGCAGACAATACAGGGGGGAGAACACTGAAGCTTTCTTT. Complete variable domain (other parts from reference TRBV7-9 and TRBJ1-1): DTGVSQNPRHKITKRGQNVTFRCDPISEHNRLYWYRQTLGQGPEFLTYFQNEAQLEKSRLLSDRFSAERPKGSFSTLEIQRTEQGDSAMYLCASRQYRGENTEAFFGQGTRLTVV.

V is TRBV6-5 and J is TRBJ2-1; D gene uncertain. This CDR3 is built from 13 residues. V was cut by 5 bases and J by 4 bases, with 9 bases left in between. CDR1 is MNHEY, CDR2 SVGAGI, per germline. CDR3 amino acids: CASSTTLYNEQFF. Written as DNA, the CDR3 is TGTGCCAGCAGTACTACACTTTACAATGAGCAGTTCTTC.

The chain has TRBV19 and TRBJ2-3, with 11 bases fitting TRBD2. With V trimmed by 4 bases and J by 2 bases, 2 bases remained unmatched. The CDR3 totals 15 residues. Germline lookup yields CDR1 LNHDA and CDR2 SQIVND (reference sequence). DNA for the CDR3: TGTGCCAGTAGTACGACTAGCGGGGACACAGATACGCAGTATTTT. This translates into CASSTTSGDTDTQYF.

V and J are TRBV12-5 and TRBJ2-2, with 9 bases matching TRBD1. The CDR3 sequence is 16 residues long. Germline-derived CDR1 and CDR2 are LGHNT and FRNRAP. V gave up 2 bases and J gave up 6 bases; unmatched junction bases: 7. DNA for the CDR3: TGTGCTAGTGGTTTGACCGCCGGGACAGGGTCCGGGGAGCTGTTTTTT. Encoded protein: CASGLTAGTGSGELFF.

The chain employs TRBV7-3 and TRBJ2-3; 12 positions match TRBD2. The germline V gene encodes CDR1 SGHTA and CDR2 FQGTGA. Trimming cost V 2 bases and J 4 bases; bases outside gene matches: 4. The length of the CDR3 is 16 residues. The CDR3 nucleotides read TGTGCCAGCAGCTTATCTAGCGGGAGGGTGCCAGATACGCAGTATTTT. This encodes CASSLSSGRVPDTQYF.

The V call is TRBV11-2, the J call TRBJ2-3; D remains unclear. V was pared by 2 bases and J by 2 bases, with 11 bases between. The CDR3 runs 15 residues. Looked up from germline, CDR1 is SGHAT and CDR2 is FQNNGV. The chain's CDR3 is CASSLRNIATDTQYF. The CDR3 coding sequence is TGTGCCAGCAGCTTAAGGAACATAGCCACAGATACGCAGTATTTT.

The chain is built from TRBV2 and TRBJ2-1, with TRBD2 identical over 8 bases. CDR3 length: 14 amino acids. CDR1 and CDR2 from the germline V gene are SNHLY and FYNNEI. J was trimmed by 9 bases and V by 8 bases; bases with no gene match: 12. CDR3 DNA: TGTGCCAGCTCCCGCGGGGGGAATACAATTGAGCAGTTCTTC. Its protein is CASSRGGNTIEQFF.

The V gene is TRBV6-2 or TRBV6-3, the J gene TRBJ2-5; tentatively, D is TRBD1 (7 bases). This CDR3 region has 19 residues. V gave up 3 bases and J gave up 4 bases, with 27 bases separating them. Germline V gives CDR1 MNHEY, CDR2 SVGEGT. CDR3 loop: CASSYPNPRQGGFGETQYF. CDR3 bases: TGTGCCAGCAGTTATCCTAATCCGAGGCAGGGGGGCTTTGGAGAGACCCAGTACTTC.

V gene TRBV19 combines with J gene TRBJ2-5; 7 bases map to TRBD2. V dropped 2 bases and J dropped 5; count of bases not matched to a gene: 8. The CDR3 loop spans 15 amino acids. Germline CDR1 is LNHDA and CDR2 is SQIVND (reference sequence). CDR3 amino acids: CASSIRSGSRETQYF. CDR3 DNA: TGTGCCAGTAGTATACGTAGCGGGTCGCGCGAGACCCAGTACTTC. Based on the CDR3 plus reference TRBV19 and TRBJ2-5, the full variable domain is DGGITQSPKYLFRKEGQNVTLSCEQNLNHDAMYWYRQDPGQGLRLIYYSQIVNDFQKGDIAEGYSVSREKKESFPLTVTSAQKNPTAFYLCASSIRSGSRETQYFGPGTRLLVL.

This clone was counted once. This chain connects TRBV7-7 to TRBJ2-5; 7 bases align to TRBD2. The CDR3 runs to 12 residues. The J segment lost 5 bases and the V segment lost 6 bases, leaving 3 bases of the junction unmatched. Germline values: CDR1 SSHAT, CDR2 FNYEAQ (reference sequence). The CDR3 loop is CASRGEGETQYF. CDR3 sequence (DNA): TGTGCCAGCAGGGGGGAGGGGGAGACCCAGTACTTC.

This clone has a single count. This chain connects TRBV15 to TRBJ2-6; the D is unclear. Germline V gives CDR1 LNHNV, CDR2 YYDKDF (reference sequence). Trimming cost V 4 bases and J 3 bases, with 7 bases left between them. The CDR3 length is 14 residues. For the CDR3, the DNA is TGTGCCACCAGCATCGGTGTTGGGGCCAACGTCCTGACTTTC. It is translated as CATSIGVGANVLTF.

The chain couples TRBV3-1 (or the pseudogene TRBV3-2) to TRBJ1-2; D is perhaps TRBD1 (5 bases). The CDR3 contains 13 residues. Germline CDR1 and CDR2: LGHDT and YNNKEL (reference sequence). V lost 7 bases to trimming and J lost 4 bases, with 13 bases between them. CDR3 region: CASKGALGYGYTF. The CDR3 coding sequence is TGTGCCAGCAAAGGGGCGCTGGGCTATGGCTACACCTTC.

The chain has TRBV11-3 and TRBJ2-7; possible D gene TRBD2, 6 bases. V gave up 7 bases and J gave up 2 bases, with 12 bases separating them. CDR1 is SGHNT, CDR2 YENEEA, per germline. The CDR3 totals 13 residues. The CDR3: CASTGGLTYEQYF. Written as DNA, the CDR3 is TGTGCCAGCACCGGGGGACTGACCTACGAGCAGTACTTC. Looking up the rest from reference TRBV11-3 and TRBJ2-7 gives the full variable domain: EAGVVQSPRYKIIEKKQPVAFWCNPISGHNTLYWYLQNLGQGPELLIRYENEEAVDDSQLPKDRFSAERLKGVDSTLKIQPAELGDSAVYLCASTGGLTYEQYFGPGTRLTVT.

The chain has TRBV10-2 and TRBJ2-3; 7 bases agree with TRBD2. The J segment lost 6 bases and the V segment lost 4 bases, leaving 10 bases of the junction unmatched. CDR1 is WSHSY, CDR2 SAAADI, per germline. This CDR3 region has 15 residues. The CDR3 protein is CASSGYGGGYDTQYF. CDR3 nucleotides: TGCGCCAGCAGTGGTTATGGGGGGGGATACGATACGCAGTATTTT.

V usage is TRBV7-2 and J usage is TRBJ2-2, with TRBD1 matching 9 bases. The CDR3 runs 17 residues. The V and J ends lost 4 bases and 5 bases, in that order; junction bases with no gene match: 11. Per germline, CDR1 SGHTA and CDR2 FQGNSA. The CDR3 loop is CASSSDRDRVATGELFF. CDR3 bases: TGTGCCAGCAGCTCAGACCGGGACAGGGTTGCGACCGGGGAGCTGTTTTTT.